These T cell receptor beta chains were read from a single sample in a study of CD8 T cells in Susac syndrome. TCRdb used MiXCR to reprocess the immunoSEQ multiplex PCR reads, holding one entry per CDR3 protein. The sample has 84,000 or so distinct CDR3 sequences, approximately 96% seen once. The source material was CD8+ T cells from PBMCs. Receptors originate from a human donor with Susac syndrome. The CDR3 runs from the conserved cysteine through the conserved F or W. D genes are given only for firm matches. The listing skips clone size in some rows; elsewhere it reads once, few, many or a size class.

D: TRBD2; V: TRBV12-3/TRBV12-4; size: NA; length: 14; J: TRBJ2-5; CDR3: CASSTNGGDETQYF; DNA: TGTGCCAGCAGTACCAATGGGGGGGATGAGACCCAGTACTTC
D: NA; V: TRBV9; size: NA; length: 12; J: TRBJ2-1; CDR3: CASSEGRNEQFF; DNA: TGTGCCAGCAGCGAAGGTCGCAATGAGCAGTTCTTC
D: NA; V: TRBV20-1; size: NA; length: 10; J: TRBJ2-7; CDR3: CSAPLYEQYF; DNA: TGCAGTGCTCCCCTATACGAGCAGTACTTC
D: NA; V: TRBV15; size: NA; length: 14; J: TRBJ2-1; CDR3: CATSRGVGDNEQFF; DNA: TGTGCCACCAGCAGGGGAGTTGGGGACAATGAGCAGTTCTTC
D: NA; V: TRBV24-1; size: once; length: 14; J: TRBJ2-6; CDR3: CATSATLGANVLTF; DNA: TGTGCCACCAGTGCGACTTTGGGGGCCAACGTCCTGACTTTC
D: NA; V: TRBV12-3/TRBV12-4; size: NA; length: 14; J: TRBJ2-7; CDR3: CASSLSGDPHEQYF; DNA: TGTGCCAGCAGTTTATCTGGGGATCCCCACGAGCAGTACTTC
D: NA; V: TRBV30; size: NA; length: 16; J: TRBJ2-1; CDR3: CAWHDPFSVTYNEQFF; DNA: TGTGCCTGGCACGACCCCTTTAGCGTAACCTACAATGAGCAGTTCTTC
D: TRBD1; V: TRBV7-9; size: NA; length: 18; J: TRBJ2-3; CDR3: CASSHLGQGNGARDTQYF; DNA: TGTGCCAGCAGCCACCTAGGACAGGGGAATGGGGCGAGAGATACGCAGTATTTT
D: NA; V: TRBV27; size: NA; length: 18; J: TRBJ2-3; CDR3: CASSPAKGAAASTDTQYF; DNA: TGTGCCAGCAGTCCCGCAAAGGGTGCTGCCGCTAGCACAGATACGCAGTATTTT
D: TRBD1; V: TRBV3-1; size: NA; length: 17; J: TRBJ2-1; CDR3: CASSHLAGQGTYNEQFF; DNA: TGTGCCAGCAGCCACTTGGCCGGACAGGGCACCTACAATGAGCAGTTCTTC
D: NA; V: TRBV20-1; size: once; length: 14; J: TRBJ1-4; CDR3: CSAPFGAPNEKLFF; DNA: TGCAGTGCTCCATTCGGGGCTCCTAATGAAAAACTGTTTTTT
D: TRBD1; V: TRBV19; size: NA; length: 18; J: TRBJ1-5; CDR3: CASSIGLGRDRQGQPQHF; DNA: TGTGCCAGTAGTATAGGGCTTGGGAGGGACAGGCAGGGTCAGCCCCAGCATTTT
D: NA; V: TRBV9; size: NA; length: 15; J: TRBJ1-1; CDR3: CASSVEPGLNTEAFF; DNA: TGTGCCAGCAGCGTAGAGCCAGGGTTAAACACTGAAGCTTTCTTT
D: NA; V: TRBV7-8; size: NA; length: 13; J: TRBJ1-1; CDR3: CASSLAGPEECFF; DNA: TGTGCCAGCAGCTTAGCGGGGCCCGAAGAATGTTTCTTT
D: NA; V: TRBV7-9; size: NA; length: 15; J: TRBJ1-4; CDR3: CASSSPQTRNEKLFF; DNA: TGTGCCAGCAGCTCGCCACAGACCCGTAATGAAAAACTGTTTTTT
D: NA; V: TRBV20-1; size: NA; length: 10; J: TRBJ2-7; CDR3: CSANTGEQYF; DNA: TGCAGTGCCAATACTGGGGAGCAGTACTTC
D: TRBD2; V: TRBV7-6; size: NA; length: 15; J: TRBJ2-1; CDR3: CASTLSGGAGYEQFF; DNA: TGTGCCAGCACCCTTAGCGGGGGGGCAGGCTATGAGCAGTTCTTC
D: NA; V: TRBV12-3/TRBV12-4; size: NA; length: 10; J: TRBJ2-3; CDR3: CASGNRDACF; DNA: TGTGCCAGCGGAAACCGGGACGCATGCTTT
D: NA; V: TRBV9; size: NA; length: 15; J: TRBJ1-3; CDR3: CASSAPGASGNTIYF; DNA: TGTGCCAGCAGCGCCCCGGGGGCCTCTGGAAACACCATATATTTT
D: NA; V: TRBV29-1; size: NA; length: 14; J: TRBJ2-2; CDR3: CSVVGAIDTGELFF; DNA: TGCAGCGTTGTTGGTGCTATAGACACCGGGGAGCTGTTTTTT
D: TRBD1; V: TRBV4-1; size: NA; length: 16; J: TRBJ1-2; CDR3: CASSQGAGQGLRGYTF; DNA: TGCGCCAGCAGCCAAGGAGCTGGACAGGGGTTAAGGGGCTACACCTTC
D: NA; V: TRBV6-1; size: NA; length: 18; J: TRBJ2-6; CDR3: CASSPGFRAASGANVLTF; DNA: TGTGCCAGCAGCCCAGGGTTCAGGGCCGCCTCTGGGGCCAACGTCCTGACTTTC
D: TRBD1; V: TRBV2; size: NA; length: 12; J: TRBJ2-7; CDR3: CALRDRPYEQYF; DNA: TGTGCCCTAAGGGACAGGCCCTACGAGCAGTACTTC
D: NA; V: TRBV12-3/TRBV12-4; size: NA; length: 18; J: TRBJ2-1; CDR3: CATSTFDSTPFDSNEQFF; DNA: TGTGCCACCTCTACCTTTGACTCTACACCATTTGATAGTAATGAGCAGTTCTTC
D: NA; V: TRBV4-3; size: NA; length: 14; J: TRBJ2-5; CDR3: CASSPGQIQETQYF; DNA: TGCGCCAGCAGCCCTGGACAGATACAAGAGACCCAGTACTTC
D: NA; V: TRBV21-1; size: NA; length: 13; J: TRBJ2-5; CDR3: CASSPSGGETQYF; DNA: TGTGCCAGCAGCCCTAGCGGGGGAGAGACCCAGTACTTC
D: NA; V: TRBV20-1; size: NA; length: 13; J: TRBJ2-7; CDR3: CSAREGYSYEQYF; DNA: TGCAGTGCTAGAGAGGGCTACTCCTACGAGCAGTACTTC
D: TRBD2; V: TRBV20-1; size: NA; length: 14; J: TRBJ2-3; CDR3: CSAIPSGRLDTQYF; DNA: TGCAGTGCTATTCCTAGCGGGAGATTAGATACGCAGTATTTT
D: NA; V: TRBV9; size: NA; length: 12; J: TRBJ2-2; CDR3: CASSVEAGELFF; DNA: TGTGCCAGCAGCGTAGAGGCCGGGGAGCTGTTTTTT
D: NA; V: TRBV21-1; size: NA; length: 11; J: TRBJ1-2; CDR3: CASSKQAGYTF; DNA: TGTGCCAGCAGCAAACAGGCTGGCTACACCTTC
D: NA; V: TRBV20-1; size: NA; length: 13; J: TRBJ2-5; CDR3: CSAPPGGWETQYF; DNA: TGCAGTGCCCCCCCGGGCGGATGGGAGACCCAGTACTTC
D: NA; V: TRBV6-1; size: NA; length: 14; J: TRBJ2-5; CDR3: CASSINREQETQYF; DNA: TGTGCCAGCAGTATAAACAGGGAACAAGAGACCCAGTACTTC
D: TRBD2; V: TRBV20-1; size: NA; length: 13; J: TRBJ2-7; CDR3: CSARELADYEQYF; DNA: TGCAGTGCTAGAGAGCTAGCGGACTACGAGCAGTACTTC
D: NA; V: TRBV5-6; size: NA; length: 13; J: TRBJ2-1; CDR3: CASDGSSYNEQFF; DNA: TGTGCCAGCGACGGAAGCTCCTACAATGAGCAGTTCTTC
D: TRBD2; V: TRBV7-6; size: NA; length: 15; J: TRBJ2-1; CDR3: CASSPPGLAGVEQFF; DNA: TGTGCCAGCAGCCCCCCTGGACTAGCGGGAGTTGAGCAGTTCTTC
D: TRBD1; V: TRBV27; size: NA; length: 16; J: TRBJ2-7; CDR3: CASSLYSGTGPYEQYF; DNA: TGTGCCAGCAGTCTGTATTCCGGGACAGGACCCTACGAGCAGTACTTC
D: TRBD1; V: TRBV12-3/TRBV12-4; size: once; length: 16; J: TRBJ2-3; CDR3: CASSSLRDRGTDTQYF; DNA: TGTGCCAGCAGCTCCCTCCGGGACAGGGGTACAGATACGCAGTATTTT
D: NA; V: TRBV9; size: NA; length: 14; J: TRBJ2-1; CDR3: CASSPPGYKREQFF; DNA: TGTGCCAGCAGCCCCCCGGGGTACAAGCGTGAGCAGTTCTTC
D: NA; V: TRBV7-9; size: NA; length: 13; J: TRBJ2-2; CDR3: CASSAVEEGELFF; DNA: TGTGCCAGCAGCGCCGTGGAAGAAGGGGAGCTGTTTTTT
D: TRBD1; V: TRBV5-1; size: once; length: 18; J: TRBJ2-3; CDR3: CASSLITLQGMGTDTQYF; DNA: TGCGCCAGCAGCCTAATTACCTTACAGGGGATGGGGACAGATACACAGTATTTT
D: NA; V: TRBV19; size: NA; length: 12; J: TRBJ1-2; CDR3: CASSQAAYGYTF; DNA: TGTGCCAGTAGCCAAGCGGCCTATGGCTACACCTTC
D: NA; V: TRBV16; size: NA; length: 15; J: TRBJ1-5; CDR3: CASSQRHFSNQPQHF; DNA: TGTGCCAGCAGCCAAAGACACTTTAGCAATCAGCCCCAGCATTTT
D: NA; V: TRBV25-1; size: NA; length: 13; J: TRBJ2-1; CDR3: CASRGGVDNEQFF; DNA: TGTGCCAGCAGGGGCGGGGTGGACAATGAGCAGTTCTTC
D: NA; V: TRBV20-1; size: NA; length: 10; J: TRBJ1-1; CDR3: CSARHTEAFF; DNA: TGCAGTGCTAGACACACTGAAGCTTTCTTT
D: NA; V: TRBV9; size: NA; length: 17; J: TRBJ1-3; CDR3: CASSSPRTGTSGNTIYF; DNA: TGTGCCAGCAGCTCCCCGAGGACGGGAACCTCTGGAAACACCATATATTTT
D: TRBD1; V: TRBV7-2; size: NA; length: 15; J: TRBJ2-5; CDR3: CASSPRDRVGETQYF; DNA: TGTGCCAGCAGCCCTCGTGACAGGGTCGGGGAGACCCAGTACTTC
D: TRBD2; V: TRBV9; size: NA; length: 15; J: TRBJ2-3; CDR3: CASSAANGGADTQYF; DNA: TGTGCCAGCAGCGCCGCGAATGGGGGGGCAGATACGCAGTATTTT
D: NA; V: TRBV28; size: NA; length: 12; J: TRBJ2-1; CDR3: CASNRVTNEQFF; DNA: TGTGCCAGCAACAGGGTCACGAATGAGCAGTTCTTC
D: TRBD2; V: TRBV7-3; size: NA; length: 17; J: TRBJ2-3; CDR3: CASSLSLAGGLADTQYF; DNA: TGTGCCAGCAGCTTAAGTCTTGCGGGGGGGCTTGCAGATACGCAGTATTTT
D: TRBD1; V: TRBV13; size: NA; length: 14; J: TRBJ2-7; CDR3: CASRLFRQGYEQYF; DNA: TGTGCCAGCAGACTCTTTAGACAGGGCTACGAGCAGTACTTC
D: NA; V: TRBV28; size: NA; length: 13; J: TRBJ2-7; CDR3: CASSPGLSYEQYF; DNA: TGTGCCAGCAGTCCAGGGCTCTCCTACGAGCAGTACTTC
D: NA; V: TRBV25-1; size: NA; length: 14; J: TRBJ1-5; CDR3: CASSAPGGVRPQHF; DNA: TGTGCCAGCAGTGCTCCGGGTGGAGTTAGGCCCCAGCATTTT
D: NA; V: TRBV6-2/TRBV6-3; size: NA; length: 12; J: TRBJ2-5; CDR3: CATKKGRETQYF; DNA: TGTGCCACCAAGAAGGGAAGAGAGACCCAGTACTTC
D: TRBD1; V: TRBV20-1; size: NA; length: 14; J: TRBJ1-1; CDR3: CSARDRTGRTEAFF; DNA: TGCAGTGCTAGGGACCGGACAGGGAGAACTGAAGCTTTCTTT
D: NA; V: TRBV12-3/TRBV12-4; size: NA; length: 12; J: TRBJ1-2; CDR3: CASSSSGDGYTF; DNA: TGTGCCAGCAGTTCTTCAGGGGATGGCTACACCTTC